The 26 T cell receptor beta chains below were found in one sample sequenced in a study of cytomegalovirus exposure and HLA in healthy donors. 60 Vbeta and 13 Jbeta primers were used in PCR. Sequencing used immunoSEQ multiplex PCR; TCRdb keeps in-frame clones, though not all of them. The profile shows under 85,000 clones, approximately 74% of them singletons. The sample consisted of PBMCs. These receptors came from a woman in her twenties or thirties in good health and CMV-seropositive.

J is TRBJ1-5 and V is TRBV19, with D possibly matching TRBD1 (6 bases). In germline, CDR1 is LNHDA, CDR2 SQIVND (reference sequence). The V and J ends lost 5 bases and 7 bases respectively, with 9 bases between them. The CDR3 spans 12 residues. The CDR3 here is CASSPQGQPQHF. In nucleotides, the CDR3 is TGTGCCAGTAGTCCCCAGGGGCAGCCCCAGCATTTT.

The chain combines TRBV28 with TRBJ1-1; TRBD1 is a possible D gene (6 bases). Germline V gene data show CDR1 as MDHEN and CDR2 as SYDVKM. The CDR3 loop spans 13 amino acids. Deletions cut 5 bases from V and 0 bases from J, with 7 bases between. The CDR3 loop reads CASSRTVNTEAFF. For the CDR3, the DNA is TGTGCCAGCAGTCGGACAGTGAACACTGAAGCTTTCTTT.

V and J are TRBV2 and TRBJ2-7; 7 nucleotides align to TRBD2. V trimming: 5 bases; J trimming: 3 bases; junction bases outside the gene matches: 10. The CDR3 runs 15 residues. Germline V CDR1 and CDR2: SNHLY, FYNNEI. In DNA form, the CDR3 reads TGTGCCAGCAGTTCTAGCGGCAGAACAAACTACGAGCAGTACTTC. Its translation is CASSSSGRTNYEQYF.

This chain uses TRBV11-2 with TRBJ1-2; D unresolved. From germline, CDR1 is SGHAT and CDR2 FQNNGV. The CDR3 length is 12 residues. V lost 3 bases and J 7 bases, leaving 9 bases between the germline ends. CDR3 bases: TGTGCCAGCAGCTTTGAGAGAGGTGGCTACACCTTC. Its translation: CASSFERGGYTF.

J is TRBJ1-1 and V is TRBV29-1, with D tentatively TRBD1 (5 bases). This CDR3 is 13 amino acids long. Germline loops: CDR1 SQVTM, CDR2 ANQGSEA. Trimming removed 1 base from V and 1 base from J, with 7 bases in between. The CDR3 DNA reads TGCAGCGTTGAAGGACAGACGAACACTGAAGCTTTCTTT. Translated: CSVEGQTNTEAFF. Full variable domain (outside the CDR3, taken from reference TRBV29-1 and TRBJ1-1): SAVISQKPSRDICQRGTSLTIQCQVDSQVTMMFWYRQQPGQSLTLIATANQGSEATYESGFVIDKFPISRPNLTFSTLTVSNMSPEDSSIYLCSVEGQTNTEAFFGQGTRLTVV.

The rearrangement joins TRBV7-9 to TRBJ1-2, with a possible D match to TRBD1 (5 bases). V dropped 5 bases and J dropped 2 bases, with 6 bases sitting between them. Germline V lookup: CDR1 SEHNR, CDR2 FQNEAQ (reference sequence). The CDR3 runs 12 residues. CDR3 in amino acids: CASSRGNYGYTF. The CDR3 nucleotides read TGTGCCAGCAGCCGGGGGAACTATGGCTACACCTTC.

The rearrangement uses TRBV4-3 and TRBJ2-5; D is perhaps TRBD2 (5 bases). The CDR3 runs to 16 residues. Trimming took off 0 bases at V and 4 bases at J, with 15 bases between the two ends. Germline lookup yields CDR1 LGHNA and CDR2 YSLEER. As DNA, the CDR3 is TGCGCCAGCAGCCAAGAAAGCGGCCTAGGCCGAGAGACCCAGTACTTC. It is translated as CASSQESGLGRETQYF.

This clone was seen a single time. This chain connects TRBV7-3 to TRBJ1-1, with D unclear. Germline V gives CDR1 SGHTA, CDR2 FQGTGA. V lost 5 bases, J lost 5 bases, and 18 bases lay in between. This CDR3 spans 15 amino acids. The CDR3 DNA sequence: TGTGCCAGCAGCCACAATACAGCCGGTGGGACTGAAGCTTTCTTT. Its protein product is CASSHNTAGGTEAFF.

This clone was seen once. The chain joins TRBV7-9 to TRBJ1-2, with a possible D match to TRBD1 (6 bases). V lost 3 bases, J lost 5 bases, and 16 bases lay in between. The CDR3 is made up of 15 amino acids. CDR1 SEHNR and CDR2 FQNEAQ come from the germline V gene (reference sequence). Here the CDR3 DNA reads TGTGCCAGCAGCTTGGACGTAACAGGGATATATGGCTACACCTTC. Translation: CASSLDVTGIYGYTF.

This clone was picked up a small number of times. J is TRBJ2-7 and V is TRBV5-6; TRBD1 might be the D (6 bases). The CDR3 has 15 residues. Trimming removed 4 bases at V and 5 bases at J, with 19 bases between. Germline V gene data show CDR1 as SGHDT and CDR2 as YYEEEE. CDR3 region: CASSVSQGLAHEQYF. CDR3 nucleotides: TGTGCCAGCAGCGTTTCACAGGGCCTCGCCCACGAGCAGTACTTC.

The rearrangement joins TRBV7-3 to TRBJ2-7; the match to TRBD1 covers 8 bases. V lost 6 bases to trimming and J lost 7 bases; unmatched junction nucleotides: 11. Germline-derived CDR1 and CDR2 are SGHTA and FQGTGA. This CDR3 region has 14 residues. CDR3 sequence reads: CASSSRGQRREQYF. The CDR3 DNA sequence: TGTGCCAGCAGTTCCAGGGGGCAGAGGAGGGAGCAGTACTTC. Using reference TRBV7-3 and TRBJ2-7 for the parts outside the CDR3, the full variable domain is GAGVSQTPSNKVTEKGKYVELRCDPISGHTALYWYRQSLGQGPEFLIYFQGTGAADDSGLPNDRFFAVRPEGSVSTLKIQRTERGDSAVYLCASSSRGQRREQYFGPGTRLTVT.

In this sample, this clone turned up once. The chain has TRBV4-2 and TRBJ2-1, with D perhaps TRBD1 (6 bases). Looked up from germline, CDR1 is LGHNA and CDR2 is YNFKEQ. Trimming stripped 5 bases from V and 4 bases from J, with 18 bases between. The CDR3 is made up of 16 amino acids. For the CDR3, the DNA is TGTGCCAGCAGCAAAGCCGGGACAACCCCTTACAATGAGCAGTTCTTC. Translated: CASSKAGTTPYNEQFF.

The chain links TRBV4-2 to TRBJ2-3, with 11 bases lining up with TRBD2. Trimming took 5 bases from V and 2 from J; bases not matched to a gene: 6. The germline gives CDR1 LGHNA, CDR2 YNFKEQ. The CDR3 covers 16 residues. DNA of the CDR3: TGTGCCAGCAGCTCCGGACTAGCGGGCCTCACAGATACGCAGTATTTT. Translating gives CASSSGLAGLTDTQYF.

In its sample, this clone was seen once. The chain carries TRBV6-5 and TRBJ1-2, with 7 bases identical to TRBD1. The germline gives CDR1 MNHEY, CDR2 SVGAGI. The CDR3 length is 15 residues. V dropped 4 bases and J dropped 4; count of bases not matched to a gene: 9. The CDR3 DNA reads TGTGCCAGCAGTTCTTACAGACAGGGCCTCTATGGCTACACCTTC. Translation gives CASSSYRQGLYGYTF.

This rearrangement joins TRBV30 to TRBJ1-3; D not resolved. This CDR3 is built from 13 residues. V was shortened by 4 bases and J by 0 bases, with 7 bases between the two germline ends. CDR1 and CDR2 from the germline V gene are GTSNPN and SVGIG (reference sequence). The CDR3 DNA reads as TGTGCCTGGACAGGCTACTCTGGAAACACCATATATTTT. Amino acids: CAWTGYSGNTIYF.

The chain has TRBV4-2 and TRBJ1-1; D unresolved. The ends were cut back, 0 bases at V and 0 bases at J, with 5 bases in the middle. Germline V gene sequence: CDR1 LGHNA, CDR2 YNFKEQ. The CDR3 sequence is 14 residues long. CDR3 sequence: CASSQDPVNTEAFF. CDR3 DNA: TGTGCCAGCAGCCAAGATCCCGTGAACACTGAAGCTTTCTTT.

The chain has TRBV7-6 and TRBJ2-3, with 13 bases lining up with TRBD2. Unmatched junction bases numbered 6, after V lost 2 bases and J lost 4 bases. This CDR3 comprises 17 residues. Germline CDR1 SGHVS, CDR2 FNYEAQ. As DNA, the CDR3 is TGTGCCAGCAGCTTACCGATAGGACTAGCGGGAGCAGATACGCAGTATTTT. As protein: CASSLPIGLAGADTQYF.

J is TRBJ2-1 and V is TRBV4-2; 9 bases align to TRBD2. Germline CDR1 and CDR2: LGHNA and YNFKEQ. Germline trimming cut 0 bases from V and 8 bases from J; bases unmatched to any gene: 5. The CDR3 is 15 amino acids. The CDR3 reads CASSQEMTSGHEQFF. The CDR3 nucleotides read TGTGCCAGCAGCCAAGAGATGACTAGCGGCCATGAGCAGTTCTTC.

This chain uses TRBV29-1 with TRBJ2-5; D remains ambiguous. Germline V CDR1 and CDR2: SQVTM, ANQGSEA. The CDR3 totals 12 residues. V lost 5 bases, J lost 1 base, and 8 bases lay in between. The CDR3 loop is CSVQHSQETQYF. DNA for the CDR3: TGCAGCGTTCAGCACAGCCAAGAGACCCAGTACTTC.

This chain connects TRBV5-4 to TRBJ2-3; no definite D call. V was shortened by 3 bases and J by 3 bases, with 5 bases between the two germline ends. CDR3 size: 12 residues. CDR1 and CDR2 (germline): SGHNT, YYREEE (reference sequence). CDR3 residues: CASSSRTDTQYF. CDR3 in DNA: TGTGCCAGCAGCTCGAGAACAGATACGCAGTATTTT. The whole variable domain, remainder taken from reference TRBV5-4 and TRBJ2-3, is ETGVTQSPTHLIKTRGQQVTLRCSSQSGHNTVSWYQQALGQGPQFIFQYYREEENGRGNFPPRFSGLQFPNYSSELNVNALELDDSALYLCASSSRTDTQYFGPGTRLTVL.

The V and J genes are TRBV4-3 and TRBJ2-6; D is unclear. Germline V gives CDR1 LGHNA, CDR2 YSLEER. The length of the CDR3 is 17 residues. The V and J ends lost 0 bases and 0 bases respectively, with 9 bases between them. CDR3 bases: TGCGCCAGCAGCCAAGACGCGCGGTCCTCTGGGGCCAACGTCCTGACTTTC. It specifies CASSQDARSSGANVLTF.

This chain uses TRBV29-1 with TRBJ2-7; TRBD1 matches 7 bases. The CDR3 extends over 15 amino acids. Germline trimming cut 6 bases from V and 0 bases from J; bases unmatched to any gene: 11. Germline V gene sequence: CDR1 SQVTM, CDR2 ANQGSEA. The CDR3 region is CSVLRQGRSSYEQYF. The CDR3 nucleotides are TGCAGCGTCCTCAGACAGGGTAGATCCTCCTACGAGCAGTACTTC.

The rearrangement uses TRBV7-9 and TRBJ1-2, with no clear D. This CDR3 has 15 amino acids. V was pared by 1 base and J by 3 bases, with 12 bases between. Germline V lookup: CDR1 SEHNR, CDR2 FQNEAQ (reference sequence). The CDR3 DNA follows: TGTGCCAGCAGCTTAGTGTCCGCCGGGGACTATGGCTACACCTTC. This sequence encodes CASSLVSAGDYGYTF.

The chain couples TRBV15 to TRBJ2-1, with D maybe TRBD2 (6 bases). Trimming pared 1 base from V and 6 bases from J, leaving 19 bases between. This CDR3 region has 17 residues. Germline V gene sequence: CDR1 LNHNV, CDR2 YYDKDF (reference sequence). The CDR3 DNA reads as TGTGCCACCAGCAGAGGGGGACTGGCGGAGACCCTCAATGAGCAGTTCTTC. This sequence encodes CATSRGGLAETLNEQFF.

This rearrangement joins TRBV7-6 to TRBJ1-5, with D uncertain. The CDR3 loop spans 15 amino acids. The V end lost 1 base, the J end lost 0 bases, and 7 bases lay between the germline ends. Germline CDR1 SGHVS, CDR2 FNYEAQ. The CDR3 protein is CASSLVSGSNQPQHF. CDR3 sequence (DNA): TGTGCCAGCAGCTTAGTTAGTGGTAGCAATCAGCCCCAGCATTTT.

The chain has TRBV9 and TRBJ1-5, with D possibly matching TRBD1 (5 bases). The CDR3 covers 14 residues. V lost 3 bases, J lost 6 bases, and 13 bases lay in between. Germline V lookup: CDR1 SGDLS, CDR2 YYNGEE. The CDR3 DNA follows: TGTGCCAGCAGCGCGGGGGGAGCAGGTCAGCCCCAGCATTTT. This codes for CASSAGGAGQPQHF.